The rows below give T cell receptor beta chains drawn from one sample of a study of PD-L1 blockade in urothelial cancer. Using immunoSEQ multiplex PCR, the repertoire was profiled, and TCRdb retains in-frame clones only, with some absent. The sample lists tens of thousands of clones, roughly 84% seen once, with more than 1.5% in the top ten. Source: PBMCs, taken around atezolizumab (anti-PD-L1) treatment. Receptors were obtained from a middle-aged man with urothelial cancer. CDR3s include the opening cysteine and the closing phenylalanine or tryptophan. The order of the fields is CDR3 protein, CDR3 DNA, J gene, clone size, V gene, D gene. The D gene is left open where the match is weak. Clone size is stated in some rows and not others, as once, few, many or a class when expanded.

CDR3 protein: CASTRQVWANYGYTF
CDR3 DNA: TGTGCCAGCACAAGACAGGTTTGGGCTAACTATGGCTACACCTTC
J gene: TRBJ1-2
clone size: -
V gene: TRBV6-5
D gene: -

CDR3 protein: CASSLKTGGGKNIQYF
CDR3 DNA: TGTGCCAGCAGCTTGAAGACAGGGGGTGGCAAAAACATTCAGTACTTC
J gene: TRBJ2-4
clone size: -
V gene: TRBV11-2
D gene: TRBD1

CDR3 protein: CASSYSTSGNNEQFF
CDR3 DNA: TGTGCCAGCAGTTACTCGACTAGCGGGAACAATGAGCAGTTCTTC
J gene: TRBJ2-1
clone size: -
V gene: TRBV6-5
D gene: TRBD2

CDR3 protein: CASSTGAGNQPQHF
CDR3 DNA: TGTGCCAGTAGCACAGGGGCTGGCAATCAGCCCCAGCATTTT
J gene: TRBJ1-5
clone size: -
V gene: TRBV19
D gene: TRBD1

CDR3 protein: CASSPRVGGSGTEAFF
CDR3 DNA: TGCGCCAGCAGCCCCCGGGTAGGCGGGTCGGGCACTGAAGCTTTCTTT
J gene: TRBJ1-1
clone size: -
V gene: TRBV4-1
D gene: -

CDR3 protein: CASSEHTSGSDEQFF
CDR3 DNA: TGCGCCAGCAGTGAGCATACTAGCGGGAGCGATGAGCAGTTCTTC
J gene: TRBJ2-1
clone size: few
V gene: TRBV10-1
D gene: TRBD2

CDR3 protein: CASSFRGTEAFF
CDR3 DNA: TGTGCCAGCAGTTTCCGGGGCACTGAAGCTTTCTTT
J gene: TRBJ1-1
clone size: few
V gene: TRBV6-5
D gene: -

CDR3 protein: CASSLGTKAGELFF
CDR3 DNA: TGCGCCAGCAGCTTGGGGACTAAGGCCGGGGAGCTGTTTTTT
J gene: TRBJ2-2
clone size: -
V gene: TRBV5-1
D gene: -

CDR3 protein: CASRQFSNQPQHF
CDR3 DNA: TGTGCCAGCAGACAGTTTAGCAATCAGCCCCAGCATTTT
J gene: TRBJ1-5
clone size: -
V gene: TRBV2
D gene: -

CDR3 protein: CASSPSGGEQYF
CDR3 DNA: TGTGCCAGCAGCCCCTCGGGTGGGGAGCAGTACTTC
J gene: TRBJ2-7
clone size: -
V gene: TRBV5-4
D gene: -

CDR3 protein: CASTAGTAGLEQYF
CDR3 DNA: TGTGCCAGCACCGCCGGGACAGCCGGTCTCGAGCAGTACTTC
J gene: TRBJ2-7
clone size: few
V gene: TRBV28
D gene: TRBD1

CDR3 protein: CASSQERGQGPHEQYF
CDR3 DNA: TGCGCCAGCAGCCAAGAAAGGGGACAGGGCCCTCACGAGCAGTACTTC
J gene: TRBJ2-7
clone size: once
V gene: TRBV4-3
D gene: TRBD1

CDR3 protein: CASSAGGAEAFF
CDR3 DNA: TGCGCCAGCAGCGCCGGAGGGGCTGAAGCTTTCTTT
J gene: TRBJ1-1
clone size: -
V gene: TRBV5-1
D gene: -

CDR3 protein: CASSPQGVHEQYF
CDR3 DNA: TGTGCCAGCAGCCCCCAGGGGGTCCACGAGCAGTACTTC
J gene: TRBJ2-7
clone size: -
V gene: TRBV5-6
D gene: TRBD1

CDR3 protein: CASSRQRTGLNTGELFF
CDR3 DNA: TGTGCCAGCAGCAGGCAAAGGACAGGGTTGAACACCGGGGAGCTGTTTTTT
J gene: TRBJ2-2
clone size: -
V gene: TRBV5-6
D gene: TRBD1

CDR3 protein: CVSSYQSVGLAYEQYF
CDR3 DNA: TGTGTCAGCAGTTATCAAAGCGTAGGCCTGGCCTACGAGCAGTACTTC
J gene: TRBJ2-7
clone size: once
V gene: TRBV6-5
D gene: -

CDR3 protein: CASSFGGYYGYTF
CDR3 DNA: TGTGCCAGCAGCTTCGGGGGGTACTATGGCTACACCTTC
J gene: TRBJ1-2
clone size: -
V gene: TRBV9
D gene: -

CDR3 protein: CASSGAEKLFF
CDR3 DNA: TGCGCCAGCAGCGGAGCGGAAAAACTGTTTTTT
J gene: TRBJ1-4
clone size: few
V gene: TRBV10-2
D gene: -

CDR3 protein: CASSLRGSYEQYF
CDR3 DNA: TGTGCCAGCAGCTTGAGAGGGTCCTACGAGCAGTACTTC
J gene: TRBJ2-7
clone size: few
V gene: TRBV13
D gene: -

CDR3 protein: CASSGGLAGDYGRNEQFF
CDR3 DNA: TGTGCCAGCAGTGGGGGACTAGCGGGAGATTATGGTAGGAATGAGCAGTTCTTC
J gene: TRBJ2-1
clone size: -
V gene: TRBV6-1
D gene: TRBD2

CDR3 protein: CASSSYGGVGTDTQYF
CDR3 DNA: TGTGCCAGCAGCAGTTACGGGGGGGTTGGGACAGATACGCAGTATTTT
J gene: TRBJ2-3
clone size: -
V gene: TRBV7-2
D gene: TRBD2

CDR3 protein: CASSALAGGYNEQFF
CDR3 DNA: TGTGCCAGTAGTGCACTAGCGGGGGGATACAATGAGCAGTTCTTC
J gene: TRBJ2-1
clone size: few
V gene: TRBV19
D gene: TRBD2

CDR3 protein: CASSTREGTRETQYF
CDR3 DNA: TGTGCCAGTAGTACCCGGGAAGGTACTCGAGAGACCCAGTACTTC
J gene: TRBJ2-5
clone size: -
V gene: TRBV19
D gene: -

CDR3 protein: CASSSGVEAFF
CDR3 DNA: TGTGCCAGCAGCTCGGGGGTTGAAGCTTTCTTT
J gene: TRBJ1-1
clone size: -
V gene: TRBV6-5
D gene: -